This T cell receptor (beta chain) was captured in a study of T-cell memory formation after mild COVID-19. Turning to the study itself: There were largely donor-specific TCR clusters.

This clonotype was detected only a few times. Antigen: not known. Study observations and caveats: Day 15 to 85 contracting clones showed balanced CD4/CD8; day 15 to 37 expanders favored CD4+. Among contracting clones, CD4+ were mainly CM/EM and CD8+ enriched in EMRA. Pre-infection memory already had some responding clones, implying cross-reactive memory joined.

V gave up 3 bases and J gave up 14 bases, with 22 bases separating them. CDR1 and CDR2 from the germline V gene are SGHTA and FQGNSA. The CDR3 is 14 residues long. MiXCR, applied by TCRdb to the 5' RACE reads, yields one record per CDR3 protein. The sample has about 340,000 distinct CDR3 sequences, 20% to 25% seen once; the top ten hold approximately 22%. The TCR originated in a man aged 18 to 30 who had mild COVID-19 (a few samples of this study predate the infection). Cell type and time point are not known. V gene TRBV7-2 combines with J gene TRBJ1-2, with D perhaps matching TRBD1 (6 bases). The specimen was PBMCs or a T cell subset sorted from them (not recorded which). The CDR3 nucleotides read TGTGCCAGCAGCTTCCAGGGGAGCACAAGGACGGAAACCTTC. This translates into CASSFQGSTRTETF.